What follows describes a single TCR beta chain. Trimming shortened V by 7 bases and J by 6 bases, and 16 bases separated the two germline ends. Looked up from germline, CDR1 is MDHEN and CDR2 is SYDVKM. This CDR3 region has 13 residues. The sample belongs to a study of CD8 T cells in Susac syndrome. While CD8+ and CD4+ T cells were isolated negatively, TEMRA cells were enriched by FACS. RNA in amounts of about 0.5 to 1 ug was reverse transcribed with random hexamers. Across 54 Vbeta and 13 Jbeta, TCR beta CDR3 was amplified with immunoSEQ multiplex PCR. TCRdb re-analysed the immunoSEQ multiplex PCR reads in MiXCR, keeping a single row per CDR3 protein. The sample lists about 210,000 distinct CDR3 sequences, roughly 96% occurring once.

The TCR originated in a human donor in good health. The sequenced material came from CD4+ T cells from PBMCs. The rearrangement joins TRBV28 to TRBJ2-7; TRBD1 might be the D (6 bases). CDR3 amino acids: CASTEHRAAEQYV. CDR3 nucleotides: TGTGCCAGCACAGAGCACAGGGCCGCCGAGCAGTACGTC.